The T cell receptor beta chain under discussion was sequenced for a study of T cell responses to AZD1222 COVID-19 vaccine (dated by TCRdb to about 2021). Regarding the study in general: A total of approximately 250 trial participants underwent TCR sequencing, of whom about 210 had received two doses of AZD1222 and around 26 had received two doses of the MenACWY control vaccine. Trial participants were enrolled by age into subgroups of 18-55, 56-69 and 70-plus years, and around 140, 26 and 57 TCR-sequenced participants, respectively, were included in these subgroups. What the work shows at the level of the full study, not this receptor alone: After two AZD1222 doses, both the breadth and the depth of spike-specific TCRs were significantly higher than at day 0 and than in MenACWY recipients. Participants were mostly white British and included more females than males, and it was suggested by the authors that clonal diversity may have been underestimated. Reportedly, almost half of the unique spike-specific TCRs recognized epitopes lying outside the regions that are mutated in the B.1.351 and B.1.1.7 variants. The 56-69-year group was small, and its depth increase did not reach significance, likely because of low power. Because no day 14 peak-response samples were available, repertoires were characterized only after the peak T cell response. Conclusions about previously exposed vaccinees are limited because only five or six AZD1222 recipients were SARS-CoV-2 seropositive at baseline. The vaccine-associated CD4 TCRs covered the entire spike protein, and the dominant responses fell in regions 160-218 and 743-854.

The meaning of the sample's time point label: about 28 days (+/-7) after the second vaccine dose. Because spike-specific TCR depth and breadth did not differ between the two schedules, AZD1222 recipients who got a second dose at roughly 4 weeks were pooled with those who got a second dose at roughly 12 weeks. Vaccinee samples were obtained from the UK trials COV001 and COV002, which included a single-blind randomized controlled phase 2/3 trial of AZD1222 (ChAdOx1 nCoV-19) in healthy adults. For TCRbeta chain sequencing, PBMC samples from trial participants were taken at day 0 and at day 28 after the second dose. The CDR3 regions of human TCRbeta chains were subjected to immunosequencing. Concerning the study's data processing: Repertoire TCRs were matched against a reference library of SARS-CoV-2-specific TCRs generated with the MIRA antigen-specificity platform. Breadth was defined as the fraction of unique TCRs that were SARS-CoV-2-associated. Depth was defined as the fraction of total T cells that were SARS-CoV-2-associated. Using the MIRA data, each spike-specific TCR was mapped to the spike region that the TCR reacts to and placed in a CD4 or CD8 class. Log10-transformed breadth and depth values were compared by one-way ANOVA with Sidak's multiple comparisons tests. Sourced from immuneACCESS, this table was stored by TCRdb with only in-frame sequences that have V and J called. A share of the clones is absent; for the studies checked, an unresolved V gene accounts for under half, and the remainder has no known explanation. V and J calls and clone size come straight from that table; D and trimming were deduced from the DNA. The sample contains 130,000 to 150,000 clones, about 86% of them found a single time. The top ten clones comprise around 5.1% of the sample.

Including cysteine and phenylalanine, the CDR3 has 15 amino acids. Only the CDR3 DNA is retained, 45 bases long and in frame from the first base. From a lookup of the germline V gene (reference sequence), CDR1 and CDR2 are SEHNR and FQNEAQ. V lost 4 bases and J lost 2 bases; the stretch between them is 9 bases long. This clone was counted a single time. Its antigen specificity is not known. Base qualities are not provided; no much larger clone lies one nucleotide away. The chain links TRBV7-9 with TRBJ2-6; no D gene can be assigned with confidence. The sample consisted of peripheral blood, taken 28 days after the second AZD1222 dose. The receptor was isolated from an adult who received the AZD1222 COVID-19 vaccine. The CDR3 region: CASSSTLAGANVLTF. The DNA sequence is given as TGTGCCAGCAGCTCCACATTAGCTGGGGCCAACGTCCTGACTTTC.